This T cell receptor (beta chain) came from a study of identical twins. TCRdb redid the calling of the 5' RACE reads with MiXCR, one entry per CDR3 protein. The sample lists hundreds of thousands of distinct CDR3 sequences; approximately 8.3% were seen once. CDR3 length: 13 amino acids. Trimming left V 6 bases short and J 4 bases short, with 13 bases between. The V gene's germline CDR1 is DFQATT and CDR2 SNEGSKA (reference sequence). Separately, the same data were catalogued under a study of yellow fever vaccine responses in identical twins.

The rearrangement uses TRBV20-1 and TRBJ2-1; maybe TRBD1 (6 bases). Sequencing used memory (CD45RO+) T cells sorted from blood. The clonotype was recovered from a woman aged 18 to 35 in good health. The CDR3 DNA follows: TGCAGTGCGGCCCGGGACAAGTACAATGAGCAGTTCTTC. Protein product: CSAARDKYNEQFF.